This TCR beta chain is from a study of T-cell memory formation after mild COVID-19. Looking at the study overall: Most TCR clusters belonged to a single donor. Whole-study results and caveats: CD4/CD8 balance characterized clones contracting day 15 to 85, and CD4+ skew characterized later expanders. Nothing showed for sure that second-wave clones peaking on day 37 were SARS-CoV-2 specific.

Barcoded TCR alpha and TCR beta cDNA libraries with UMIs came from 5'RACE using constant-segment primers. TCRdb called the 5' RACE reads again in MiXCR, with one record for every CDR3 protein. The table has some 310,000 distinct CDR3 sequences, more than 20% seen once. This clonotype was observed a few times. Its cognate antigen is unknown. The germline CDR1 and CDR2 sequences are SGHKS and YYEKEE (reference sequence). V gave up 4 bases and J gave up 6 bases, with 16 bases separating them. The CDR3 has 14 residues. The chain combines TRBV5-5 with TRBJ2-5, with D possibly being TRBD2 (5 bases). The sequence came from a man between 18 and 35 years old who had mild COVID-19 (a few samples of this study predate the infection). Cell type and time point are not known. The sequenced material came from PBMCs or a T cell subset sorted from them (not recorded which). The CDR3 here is CASSRDVVSKTQYF. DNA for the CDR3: TGTGCCAGCAGCCGGGATGTGGTCTCGAAGACCCAGTACTTC.